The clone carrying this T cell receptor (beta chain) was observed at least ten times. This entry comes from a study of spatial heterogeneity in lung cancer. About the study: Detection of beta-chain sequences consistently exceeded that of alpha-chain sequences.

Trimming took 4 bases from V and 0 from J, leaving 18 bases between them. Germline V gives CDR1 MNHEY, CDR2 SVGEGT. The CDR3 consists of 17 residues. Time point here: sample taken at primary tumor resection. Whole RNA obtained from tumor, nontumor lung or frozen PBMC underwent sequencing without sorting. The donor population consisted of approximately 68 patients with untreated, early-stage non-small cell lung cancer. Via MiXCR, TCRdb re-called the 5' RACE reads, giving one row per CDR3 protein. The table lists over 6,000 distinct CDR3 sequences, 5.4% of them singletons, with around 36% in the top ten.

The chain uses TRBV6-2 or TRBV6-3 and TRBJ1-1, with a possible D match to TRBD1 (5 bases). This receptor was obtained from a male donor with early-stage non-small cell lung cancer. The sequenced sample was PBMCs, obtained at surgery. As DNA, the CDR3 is TGTGCCAGCAGTTCCCCCACAGGAGACTACATGAACACTGAAGCTTTCTTT. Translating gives CASSSPTGDYMNTEAFF.